This T cell receptor beta chain was captured by sequencing in a study of cytomegalovirus exposure and HLA in healthy donors. Using immunoSEQ multiplex PCR, the repertoire was profiled, and TCRdb retains in-frame clones only, with some absent. The data hold roughly 75,000 clones, with around 94% observed a single time. The donors were in the approximately 120-subject validation cohort, distinct from the roughly 720-subject first cohort. Germline V gene sequence: CDR1 SNHLY, CDR2 FYNNEI. J gave up 6 bases and V 7 bases, and 2 bases lay outside the gene matches. CDR3 length: 13 residues. The chain uses TRBV2 and TRBJ2-1, with 11 bases aligning to TRBD2. This TCR derives from a woman younger than 35 in good health and CMV-seronegative. Sequencing was carried out using PBMCs. CDR3 bases: TGTGCCAGCACAGGGACTAGCGGCAATGAGCAGTTCTTC. Its translation: CASTGTSGNEQFF.